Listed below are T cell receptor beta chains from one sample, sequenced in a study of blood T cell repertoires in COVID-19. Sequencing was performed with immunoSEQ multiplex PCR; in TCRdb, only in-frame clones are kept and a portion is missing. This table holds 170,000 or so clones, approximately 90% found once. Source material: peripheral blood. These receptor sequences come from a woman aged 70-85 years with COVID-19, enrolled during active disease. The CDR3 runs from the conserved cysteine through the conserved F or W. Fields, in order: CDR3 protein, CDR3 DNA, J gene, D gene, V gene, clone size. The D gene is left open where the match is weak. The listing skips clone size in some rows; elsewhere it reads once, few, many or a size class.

CDR3: CASSFQGGANYGYTF; DNA: TGTGCCAGCAGCTTCCAGGGAGGCGCTAACTATGGCTACACCTTC; J: TRBJ1-2; D: NA; V: TRBV7-9; size: once
CDR3: CASSFPSGTSGRARKTQYF; DNA: TGTGCCAGCAGCTTCCCTTCCGGGACTAGCGGGAGGGCCCGTAAGACCCAGTACTTC; J: TRBJ2-5; D: TRBD2; V: TRBV7-3; size: NA
CDR3: CASSLDRDTEAFF; DNA: TGTGCCAGCAGCCTGGACAGGGACACTGAAGCTTTCTTT; J: TRBJ1-1; D: TRBD1; V: TRBV5-4; size: NA
CDR3: CASSRTGVGSPLHF; DNA: TGTGCCAGCAGCCGGACGGGAGTAGGTTCACCCCTCCACTTT; J: TRBJ1-6; D: NA; V: TRBV6-5; size: NA
CDR3: CASSPRGDSYEQYF; DNA: TGTGCCAGTAGTCCCCGGGGGGACTCCTACGAGCAGTACTTC; J: TRBJ2-7; D: TRBD2; V: TRBV19; size: NA
CDR3: CASSGTVGGETQYF; DNA: TGTGCCAGCAGCGGGACAGTAGGGGGAGAGACCCAGTACTTC; J: TRBJ2-5; D: NA; V: TRBV9; size: NA
CDR3: CATSDFQGADYGYTF; DNA: TGTGCCACCAGTGACTTCCAGGGGGCAGACTATGGCTACACCTTC; J: TRBJ1-2; D: TRBD1; V: TRBV24-1; size: once
CDR3: CASSIAAGANYGYTF; DNA: TGTGCCAGTAGTATAGCGGCAGGGGCTAACTATGGCTACACCTTC; J: TRBJ1-2; D: NA; V: TRBV19; size: many
CDR3: CASSSGNVRGPSGNTIYF; DNA: TGTGCCAGCAGCTCAGGTAACGTCAGGGGGCCTTCTGGAAACACCATATATTTT; J: TRBJ1-3; D: TRBD1; V: TRBV7-2; size: NA
CDR3: CASSPRLAGVGETQYF; DNA: TGCGCCAGCAGCCCCAGACTAGCGGGAGTGGGGGAGACCCAGTACTTC; J: TRBJ2-5; D: TRBD2; V: TRBV4-1; size: NA
CDR3: CASSQAGTGRFLF; DNA: TGTGCCAGCAGCCAGGCCGGGACAGGAAGGTTTCTCTTC; J: TRBJ2-7; D: TRBD1; V: TRBV3-1/TRBV3-2; size: once
CDR3: CASSARTGWVTEAFF; DNA: TGTGCCAGCAGTGCGAGAACAGGGTGGGTCACTGAAGCTTTCTTT; J: TRBJ1-1; D: NA; V: TRBV6-6; size: NA
CDR3: CASRSRQGGNRETQYF; DNA: TGTGCCAGCAGATCTCGACAGGGTGGGAACCGGGAGACCCAGTACTTC; J: TRBJ2-5; D: TRBD1; V: TRBV11-3; size: NA
CDR3: CSASWRDAGDEQFF; DNA: TGCAGTGCTAGTTGGCGGGATGCCGGGGATGAGCAGTTCTTC; J: TRBJ2-1; D: NA; V: TRBV20-1; size: NA
CDR3: CASSPLRGGYEQYF; DNA: TGTGCCAGCAGCCCACTGAGGGGGGGGTACGAGCAGTACTTC; J: TRBJ2-7; D: NA; V: TRBV7-9; size: NA
CDR3: CASSLSGGQETQYF; DNA: TGTGCCAGCAGTTTATCAGGGGGTCAAGAGACCCAGTACTTC; J: TRBJ2-5; D: TRBD1; V: TRBV28; size: NA
CDR3: CASRPQGTNEKLFF; DNA: TGCGCCAGCAGACCACAGGGAACTAATGAAAAACTGTTTTTT; J: TRBJ1-4; D: NA; V: TRBV5-1; size: NA
CDR3: CAISGGQGGSPLHF; DNA: TGTGCCATCAGTGGGGGACAGGGCGGTTCACCCCTCCACTTT; J: TRBJ1-6; D: TRBD1; V: TRBV10-3; size: NA
CDR3: CASSLGPRKPQHF; DNA: TGTGCCAGCAGCCTCGGCCCCAGGAAGCCCCAGCATTTT; J: TRBJ1-5; D: NA; V: TRBV7-3; size: NA
CDR3: CASHPQGRGETQYF; DNA: TGTGCCAGCCATCCCCAAGGGCGCGGGGAGACCCAGTACTTC; J: TRBJ2-5; D: NA; V: TRBV5-4; size: NA
CDR3: CASSAYRTRANSPLHF; DNA: TGTGCCAGTAGTGCCTACCGGACAAGGGCGAATTCACCCCTCCACTTT; J: TRBJ1-6; D: NA; V: TRBV19; size: NA
CDR3: CASSLSGEGREKLFF; DNA: TGTGCCAGCAGTTTATCGGGGGAGGGGCGAGAAAAACTGTTTTTT; J: TRBJ1-4; D: NA; V: TRBV28; size: NA
CDR3: CASSDQRSEETQYF; DNA: TGTGCCAGCAGTGACCAGCGGAGTGAGGAGACCCAGTACTTC; J: TRBJ2-5; D: NA; V: TRBV11-2; size: NA
CDR3: CASSPIPGNIQYF; DNA: TGTGCCAGTAGCCCTATCCCGGGGAACATTCAGTACTTC; J: TRBJ2-4; D: NA; V: TRBV19; size: NA
CDR3: CASSLLLETEAFF; DNA: TGTGCCAGCAGCTTATTATTAGAGACTGAAGCTTTCTTT; J: TRBJ1-1; D: NA; V: TRBV7-2; size: NA
CDR3: CASSNVGTGGFNEQFF; DNA: TGTGCCAGCAGCAACGTGGGGACAGGGGGTTTCAATGAGCAGTTCTTC; J: TRBJ2-1; D: TRBD1; V: TRBV28; size: NA
CDR3: CASSQAGGQDYEQYF; DNA: TGTGCCAGCAGCCAAGCCGGTGGACAGGACTACGAGCAGTACTTC; J: TRBJ2-7; D: TRBD1; V: TRBV3-1/TRBV3-2; size: NA
CDR3: CASSGTSAYNEQFF; DNA: TGTGCCAGCAGCGGGACTAGCGCCTACAATGAGCAGTTCTTC; J: TRBJ2-1; D: TRBD2; V: TRBV27; size: NA
CDR3: CASSGTSGSLYEQYF; DNA: TGTGCCAGCAGCGGGACTAGCGGGAGCCTCTACGAGCAGTACTTC; J: TRBJ2-7; D: TRBD2; V: TRBV5-4; size: few
CDR3: CASSSATGVGSEAFF; DNA: TGTGCCAGCAGTTCCGCGACAGGGGTAGGGTCTGAAGCTTTCTTT; J: TRBJ1-1; D: TRBD1; V: TRBV28; size: once
CDR3: CATSIRQGASTEAFF; DNA: TGTGCCACCAGCATCAGACAGGGGGCGTCCACTGAAGCTTTCTTT; J: TRBJ1-1; D: TRBD1; V: TRBV15; size: NA
CDR3: CASSDTGTPAYEQYF; DNA: TGTGCCAGCAGTGATACCGGGACACCGGCCTACGAGCAGTACTTC; J: TRBJ2-7; D: NA; V: TRBV6-1; size: NA
CDR3: CASSSPGHSYEQYF; DNA: TGTGCCAGCAGTTCGCCGGGACACAGCTACGAGCAGTACTTC; J: TRBJ2-7; D: NA; V: TRBV28; size: NA
CDR3: CASSAGTSGRAIAKNIQYF; DNA: TGTGCCAGCAGCGCCGGGACTAGCGGGAGGGCCATAGCCAAAAACATTCAGTACTTC; J: TRBJ2-4; D: TRBD2; V: TRBV9; size: NA
CDR3: CAWSWQGNEKLFF; DNA: TGTGCCTGGAGTTGGCAGGGGAATGAAAAACTGTTTTTT; J: TRBJ1-4; D: NA; V: TRBV30; size: NA
CDR3: CATSDLTGTGTDTQYF; DNA: TGTGCCACCAGTGATTTGACGGGTACTGGCACAGATACGCAGTATTTT; J: TRBJ2-3; D: NA; V: TRBV24-1; size: few
CDR3: CAIPPLWGRRRGAENGELFF; DNA: TGTGCCATCCCCCCGTTGTGGGGGCGACGACGGGGGGCGGAGAACGGGGAGCTGTTTTTT; J: TRBJ2-2; D: NA; V: TRBV9; size: NA
CDR3: CASNSEQGAVSPLHF; DNA: TGTGCCAGCAATTCAGAACAGGGGGCGGTTTCACCCCTCCACTTT; J: TRBJ1-6; D: TRBD1; V: TRBV27; size: NA
CDR3: CASSEQGENIQYF; DNA: TGTGCCAGCAGTGAACAGGGGGAAAACATTCAGTACTTC; J: TRBJ2-4; D: TRBD1; V: TRBV6-1; size: NA
CDR3: CAIKTGTGEETQYF; DNA: TGTGCCATCAAAACCGGGACAGGGGAAGAGACCCAGTACTTC; J: TRBJ2-5; D: TRBD1; V: TRBV10-3; size: NA
CDR3: CASSFRLENTGELFF; DNA: TGTGCCAGCAGCTTTCGACTCGAGAACACCGGGGAGCTGTTTTTT; J: TRBJ2-2; D: NA; V: TRBV7-2; size: NA
CDR3: CASSWGSPDNQPQHF; DNA: TGTGCCAGCAGCTGGGGCAGTCCCGACAATCAGCCCCAGCATTTT; J: TRBJ1-5; D: NA; V: TRBV7-9; size: few
CDR3: CASSPRQGSGNTIYF; DNA: TGTGCCAGTAGTCCCCGACAGGGCTCTGGAAACACCATATATTTT; J: TRBJ1-3; D: TRBD1; V: TRBV19; size: once
CDR3: CASSSTGGETQYF; DNA: TGTGCCAGCAGCTCAACAGGGGGAGAGACCCAGTACTTC; J: TRBJ2-5; D: TRBD1; V: TRBV11-2; size: NA